The clone carrying this TCR beta chain has ten or more counts. Its antigen is currently unknown. There are 16 residues in the CDR3. J lost 6 bases, V lost 4 bases, and 11 bases had no gene match. The germline gives CDR1 DFQATT, CDR2 SNEGSKA (reference sequence). Patients between 18 and 65 years old had hyperthyroidism, newly diagnosed and lasting under 2 months. Exclusion of patients followed from uncontrolled infection, other autoimmune disease, pregnancy or lactation. The sample is drawn from a study of T cells in Graves' hyperthyroidism and ophthalmopathy. Findings of the study overall: Most thyroid clonotypes expanded above 0.001 were also detected in blood. Ophthalmopathy and stable hyperthyroidism were told apart by a 13 V-J model.

The TCR beta CDR3 regions underwent amplification using RNA transcripts as the source. The study used the HTBI primer set for a first-round RT-PCR of the TCR CDR3. TCRdb fed the multiplex PCR reads into MiXCR, producing one record per CDR3 protein. Among under 400,000 distinct CDR3 sequences, approximately 22% were seen once, and the ten largest hold under 55%. The chain employs TRBV20-1 and TRBJ2-7; 14 nucleotides align to TRBD2. Sequencing was performed on blood. The receptor was derived from a woman in her forties or fifties with Graves' hyperthyroidism. The CDR3 is CSATSTSGGGYFEQYF. The DNA of the CDR3 is TGCAGTGCTACCTCGACTAGCGGGGGGGGTTACTTCGAGCAGTACTTC.